These T cell receptor beta chains were read from a single sample in a study of a mutant IDH1 vaccine in newly diagnosed glioma. These receptors lack a known antigen. TCRdb's table, derived via immunoSEQ multiplex PCR, lists solely in-frame clones and lacks some. Found here are 30,000 to 35,000 clones, 90% of them singletons; the top ten hold more than 20%. Material: PBMCs, obtained from a glioma patient whose treatment included an IDH1 peptide vaccine. These receptors originate from a man between 18 and 29 years old with glioma. CDR3s include the opening cysteine and the closing phenylalanine or tryptophan. The order of the fields is D gene, clone size, J gene, V gene, CDR3 protein, CDR3 DNA. The D gene is left open where the match is weak. Not all rows give a size; the values are once, few, many and, for expanded clones, a class.

>TRBD2|-|TRBJ2-1|TRBV9
CASSPSGEPYNEQFF
TGTGCCAGCAGCCCTAGCGGGGAGCCCTACAATGAGCAGTTCTTC
>TRBD1|-|TRBJ2-7|TRBV15
CATSREGGLSYEQYF
TGTGCCACCAGCAGAGAAGGGGGCCTCTCCTACGAGCAGTACTTC
>-|-|TRBJ2-1|TRBV4-2
CASSQALGGEQFF
TGTGCCAGCAGCCAAGCCCTGGGGGGTGAGCAGTTCTTC
>-|-|TRBJ1-3|TRBV9
CASSVESGAASSGNTIYF
TGTGCCAGCAGCGTAGAGTCCGGGGCAGCAAGCTCTGGAAACACCATATATTTT
>-|-|TRBJ2-2|TRBV5-1
CASSLGGLDTGELFF
TGCGCCAGCAGCTTGGGGGGCCTCGACACCGGGGAGCTGTTTTTT
>TRBD2|-|TRBJ2-5|TRBV10-3
CAISEMASGSQETQYF
TGTGCCATCAGTGAGATGGCTAGCGGGTCCCAAGAGACCCAGTACTTC
>-|-|TRBJ1-6|TRBV30
CAWRSNYNSPLHF
TGTGCCTGGAGGAGCAATTATAATTCACCCCTCCACTTT
>TRBD1|-|TRBJ2-1|TRBV6-6
CASSYPRDSNEQFF
TGTGCCAGCAGTTACCCTCGGGACAGTAATGAGCAGTTCTTC
>TRBD1|-|TRBJ2-7|TRBV7-2
CASSSRTGLRFYEQYF
TGTGCCAGCAGCTCCCGGACAGGCCTACGTTTCTACGAGCAGTACTTC
>-|-|TRBJ2-5|TRBV5-4
CASSLGYTGRDETQYF
TGTGCCAGCAGCTTAGGTTATACGGGCAGGGATGAGACCCAGTACTTC
>-|-|TRBJ1-2|TRBV5-6
CASSFTGLGYTF
TGTGCCAGCAGCTTCACAGGGCTTGGCTACACCTTC
>TRBD2|-|TRBJ2-5|TRBV7-8
CASSLRGANQETQYF
TGTGCCAGCAGCTTGCGGGGGGCAAACCAAGAGACCCAGTACTTC
>-|few|TRBJ1-6|TRBV7-2
CASSLGAGRGISPLHF
TGTGCCAGCAGCTTAGGGGCAGGGCGAGGAATTTCACCCCTCCACTTT
>TRBD2|-|TRBJ2-3|TRBV10-3
CAISERREAVDTQYF
TGTGCCATCAGTGAAAGGCGGGAGGCCGTGGATACGCAGTATTTT
>-|-|TRBJ2-7|TRBV29-1
CSVVERHNEQYF
TGCAGCGTTGTAGAGCGACATAACGAGCAGTACTTC
>TRBD1|-|TRBJ2-7|TRBV27
CASRLGTGPYEQYF
TGTGCCAGCAGACTTGGGACAGGGCCCTACGAGCAGTACTTC
>-|-|TRBJ1-2|TRBV28
CASETRGRFYGYTF
TGTGCCAGCGAAACCCGGGGGCGATTCTATGGCTACACCTTC
>TRBD1|-|TRBJ2-7|TRBV19
CASSDSGTGRRGEQYF
TGTGCCAGTTCCGACTCCGGGACAGGCCGGAGGGGCGAGCAGTACTTC
>-|-|TRBJ1-5|TRBV6-5
CASSRQQNQPQHF
TGTGCCAGCAGTCGACAGCAAAATCAGCCCCAGCATTTT
>-|medium-sized|TRBJ1-1|TRBV7-9
CASSLDGTGNTEAFF
TGTGCCAGCAGCTTAGACGGGACGGGCAACACTGAAGCTTTCTTT
>TRBD1|-|TRBJ1-2|TRBV6-5
CASSRTGTGVYGYTF
TGTGCCAGCAGCCGGACCGGGACAGGGGTCTATGGCTACACCTTC
>TRBD1|-|TRBJ1-2|TRBV30
CAWRPRGGQSLSGYTF
TGTGCCTGGAGGCCTCGTGGGGGACAGAGCTTGTCCGGCTACACCTTC
>-|-|TRBJ1-6|TRBV6-5
CASSYVGRERGSPLHF
TGTGCCAGCAGTTACGTTGGCAGGGAAAGGGGTTCACCCCTCCACTTT
>-|-|TRBJ1-2|TRBV6-5
CASSSSGRSYGYTF
TGTGCCAGCAGTTCGTCCGGACGGAGCTATGGCTACACCTTC
>-|-|TRBJ1-6|TRBV2
CASSGRENSPLHF
TGTGCCAGCAGTGGCAGGGAGAATTCACCCCTCCACTTT
>-|-|TRBJ2-7|TRBV6-6
CASSSEPYEQYF
TGTGCCAGCAGTTCCGAACCCTACGAGCAGTACTTC
>-|-|TRBJ1-1|TRBV5-5
CASSLLPPRTEAFF
TGTGCCAGCAGCTTACTACCCCCTCGGACTGAAGCTTTCTTT
>TRBD1|-|TRBJ2-2|TRBV7-8
CASRLTGAGELFF
TGTGCCAGCAGATTAACAGGGGCCGGGGAGCTGTTTTTT
>-|-|TRBJ2-5|TRBV29-1
CSVGETQYF
TGCAGCGTTGGGGAGACCCAGTACTTC
>-|-|TRBJ1-5|TRBV5-1
CASSPLGGHQPQHF
TGCGCCAGCAGCCCCCTGGGGGGGCATCAGCCCCAGCATTTT
>-|-|TRBJ1-2|TRBV14
CASSQSAYGYTF
TGTGCCAGCAGCCAGTCGGCTTATGGCTACACCTTC
>-|-|TRBJ2-5|TRBV9
CASSVRPDETQYF
TGTGCCAGCAGCGTAAGGCCGGATGAGACCCAGTACTTC
>-|-|TRBJ2-7|TRBV29-1
CSAADHAYEQYF
TGCAGCGCTGCGGACCATGCCTACGAGCAGTACTTC
>-|-|TRBJ1-2|TRBV19
CASGAQAWRGYTF
TGTGCCAGTGGGGCCCAGGCCTGGCGGGGCTACACCTTC
>-|once|TRBJ2-5|TRBV29-1
CSVVQGMETQYF
TGCAGCGTTGTCCAGGGGATGGAGACCCAGTACTTC
>-|-|TRBJ2-7|TRBV5-5
CASSRQSPSREQYF
TGTGCCAGCAGCAGACAAAGCCCTTCTAGAGAGCAGTACTTC
>TRBD1|-|TRBJ1-6|TRBV2
CASSEDHGTVRFSPLHF
TGTGCCAGCAGTGAAGATCATGGGACAGTCAGGTTTTCACCCCTCCACTTT
>-|-|TRBJ1-1|TRBV5-4
CASSPDWNKETEAFF
TGTGCCAGCAGCCCGGACTGGAACAAGGAGACTGAAGCTTTCTTT
>-|-|TRBJ1-1|TRBV2
CASSRSAEAFF
TGTGCCAGCAGCAGGTCAGCTGAAGCTTTCTTT
>TRBD1|-|TRBJ1-5|TRBV7-2
CASSSGQGGQPQHF
TGTGCCAGCAGCTCGGGACAGGGGGGACAGCCCCAGCATTTT
>TRBD1|once|TRBJ1-2|TRBV5-5
CASARTGQGSGYTF
TGTGCCAGCGCCAGGACGGGACAGGGCTCTGGCTACACCTTC
>-|-|TRBJ2-3|TRBV4-3
CASSQDPSGADTQYF
TGCGCCAGCAGCCAAGATCCATCTGGAGCAGATACGCAGTATTTT
>-|-|TRBJ1-4|TRBV4-1
CASSQDRRGGEKLFF
TGCGCCAGCAGCCAAGATCGGCGCGGGGGGGAAAAACTGTTTTTT
>-|-|TRBJ1-5|TRBV2
CASSEALSGINQPQHF
TGTGCCAGCAGTGAAGCGCTTTCAGGTATCAATCAGCCCCAGCATTTT
>-|-|TRBJ2-7|TRBV30
CAWSLGYEQYF
TGTGCCTGGAGTCTAGGCTACGAGCAGTACTTC
>TRBD2|-|TRBJ2-1|TRBV4-3
CASSQSRGRANEQFF
TGCGCCAGCAGCCAAAGTCGCGGGAGGGCAAATGAGCAGTTCTTC